The next 18 T cell receptor gamma chains were all read from a single sample in a study of Vδ1+ human thymocytes. General study findings and limits: Highly polyclonal TRG and TRD repertoires with Gaussian CDR3 length distributions appeared in thymus.

RNA was extracted from the cells and then reverse transcribed. The CDR3 regions were amplified by multiplex PCR from V-gene primers to a constant-region primer. TCRdb called clones anew from the multiplex PCR reads with CATT. The top ten hold 1.4% of the sample, which has 6,500 to 10,000 gamma-chain clones, 56% seen once. For these TCRs, the target antigens are not known. Sample: Vdelta1+ gamma-delta thymocytes from the thymus. Specified subset: FACS-sorted CD3+ TCRalphabeta- TCRVdelta1+ TCRVdelta2- thymocytes. Receptor source: a girl under three years old who had congenital heart surgery.

This chain connects TRGV9 to TRGJ1 or TRGJ2. Here the J gene came from matching the DNA to germline, since TCRdb omits it. Germline CDR1 GITISATS, CDR2 ISYDGTV (reference sequence). This CDR3 is built from 14 residues. V lost 3 bases to trimming and J lost 11 bases; unmatched junction nucleotides: 16. CDR3 protein: CALWETPKLNEKLF. The CDR3 coding sequence is TGTGCCTTGTGGGAGACCCCGAAACTAAACGAGAAACTCTTT.

A note on this clone: The same CDR3 arises from other DNA sequences in this sample as well. J is TRGJ1 or TRGJ2 and V is TRGV9. Assignment of the J gene here rests on matching the DNA to germline, because TCRdb gives none. From germline, CDR1 is GITISATS and CDR2 ISYDGTV (reference sequence). This CDR3 comprises 13 residues. V was clipped by 0 bases and J by 9 bases; unmatched bases: 8. The CDR3 nucleotides are TGTGCCTTGTGGGAGGTGCAGGAGGCTAAGAAACTCTTT. It yields the protein CALWEVQEAKKLF.

J is TRGJ1 or TRGJ2 and V is TRGV3. J was trimmed by 16 bases and V by 3 bases; bases with no gene match: 12. The germline CDR1 and CDR2 sequences are VTNTFY and YDVSTARD (reference sequence). The CDR3 runs 11 residues. CDR3 nucleotide sequence: TGTGCCACCTGGGACGGGCCATCGGTGCTCTTT. Its protein is CATWDGPSVLF.

Notes on this clone: Other DNA sequences in this sample translate to the same CDR3. This chain connects TRGV3 to TRGJ1 or TRGJ2. TCRdb is silent on the J gene; assignment here came from matching the DNA to germline. This CDR3 region has 12 residues. V trimming: 3 bases; J trimming: 7 bases; junction bases outside the gene matches: 6. The germline V gene encodes CDR1 VTNTFY and CDR2 YDVSTARD (reference sequence). CDR3 coding DNA: TGTGCCACCTGGGACGTGGGCTATAAGAAACTCTTT. Its translation is CATWDVGYKKLF.

In its sample, this clone was seen a few times. An end of the junction does not agree with germline; a read error may underlie this. The chain is built from TRGV9 and TRGJ1 or TRGJ2. There are 12 residues in the CDR3. CDR1 is GITISATS, CDR2 ISYDGTV, per germline (reference sequence). The CDR3 sequence is CALWDELYKTLF. The CDR3 DNA reads TGTGCCTTGTGGGATGAACTTTATAAGACACTCTTT.

This clone was recorded only once. The chain joins TRGV4 to TRGJP2. No J gene was available from TCRdb, and it was assigned here by a germline match of the DNA. The CDR3 is made up of 13 amino acids. Germline V gene data show CDR1 as EGSTGY and CDR2 as YDSYTSSV. The ends lost 5 bases at V and 8 bases at J; junction bases unmatched: 8. The CDR3 bases are TGTGCCACCTGGGCCCTTCTGGATTGGATCAAGACGTTT. Translation gives CATWALLDWIKTF.

With respect to this clone: Other nucleotide sequences in the sample specify the same CDR3. The chain links TRGV8 to TRGJ1 or TRGJ2. Here the J gene was assigned by germline matching of the DNA, as TCRdb has none. Trimming took 4 bases from V and 3 from J; bases not matched to a gene: 6. Germline V gene lookup returns CDR1 VENAVY and CDR2 YDSYNSRV. The CDR3 contains 13 residues. The CDR3 nucleotides read TGTGCCACCTGGGACCGTCCTTATTATAAGAAACTCTTT. Its protein is CATWDRPYYKKLF.

This clone appeared a few times. The chain carries TRGV3 and TRGJ1 or TRGJ2. TCRdb carries no J gene annotation; the J gene was assigned here by matching the DNA with germline. V lost 3 bases to trimming and J lost 3 bases; unmatched junction nucleotides: 5. The CDR3 runs to 13 residues. Germline V CDR1 and CDR2: VTNTFY, YDVSTARD (reference sequence). This chain's CDR3 is CATWDGTYYKKLF. CDR3 in DNA: TGTGCCACCTGGGACGGCACTTATTATAAGAAACTCTTT.

This clone was counted only a few times. J is TRGJ1 or TRGJ2 and V is TRGV9. The CDR3 length is 13 residues. V was clipped by 0 bases and J by 7 bases; unmatched bases: 6. Germline V lookup: CDR1 GITISATS, CDR2 ISYDGTV (reference sequence). Here the CDR3 reads CALWEVKGYKKLF. For the CDR3, the DNA is TGTGCCTTGTGGGAGGTGAAGGGATATAAGAAACTCTTT.

The gene calls are TRGV8 and TRGJP2. V gave up 9 bases and J gave up 0 bases; unmatched junction bases: 4. The germline CDR1 and CDR2 sequences are VENAVY and YDSYNSRV. This CDR3 is built from 13 residues. CDR3 amino acids: CATPYSSDWIKTF. CDR3 DNA: TGTGCCACCCCATATAGTAGTGATTGGATCAAGACGTTT.

This clone was seen a handful of times. J is TRGJ1 or TRGJ2 and V is TRGV8. TCRdb does not report a J gene; here it was assigned by matching the DNA to germline references. V gave up 0 bases and J gave up 8 bases; unmatched junction bases: 4. The length of the CDR3 is 12 residues. Germline CDR1 reads VENAVY; CDR2 reads YDSYNSRV. CDR3 in DNA: TGTGCCACCTGGGATAGGCGGGATAAGAAACTCTTT. Residues: CATWDRRDKKLF.

This sequence joins TRGV5 and TRGJ1 or TRGJ2. No J gene was available from TCRdb, and it was assigned here by a germline match of the DNA. The CDR3 runs 13 residues. After removal of 6 bases from V and 3 bases from J, the junction contained 8 bases not matched to a gene. The germline V gene has CDR1 VINAFY and CDR2 YDVSNSKD. The CDR3 bases are TGTGCCACCTGGCTACCCCTTTATTATAAGAAACTCTTT. It codes for CATWLPLYYKKLF.

The rearrangement links TRGV2 to TRGJ1 or TRGJ2. As TCRdb names no J gene, one was assigned here on the basis of a DNA match to germline. The length of the CDR3 is 15 residues. V was pared by 1 base and J by 8 bases, with 14 bases of the junction left unmatched. From germline, CDR1 is EGSNGY and CDR2 YDSYNSKV. Here the CDR3 DNA reads TGTGCCACCTGGGACGGCCCCCCCCCGCTGAATAAGAAACTCTTT. Its translation is CATWDGPPPLNKKLF.

This clone was counted only a few times. Mismatch with germline at one junction end may stem from a read error. The V call is TRGV8, the J call TRGJ1 or TRGJ2. The CDR3 loop spans 12 amino acids. CDR1 VENAVY and CDR2 YDSYNSRV come from the germline V gene. The CDR3 loop reads CANWDRRYKKLF. DNA for the CDR3: TGTGCCAACTGGGATCGTCGTTATAAGAAACTCTTT.

The chain uses TRGV9 and TRGJ1 or TRGJ2. The J gene, missing from TCRdb, was assigned here through DNA to germline matching. The ends lost 6 bases at V and 0 bases at J; junction bases unmatched: 14. The CDR3 loop spans 16 amino acids. The germline V gene encodes CDR1 GITISATS and CDR2 ISYDGTV (reference sequence). The CDR3 nucleotides read TGTGCCTTGTGGAACGTCCACCCATCGAATTATTATAAGAAACTCTTT. It specifies CALWNVHPSNYYKKLF.

The rearrangement links TRGV9 to TRGJ1 or TRGJ2. In the absence of a J gene in TCRdb, the DNA was matched to germline to assign it here. Germline loops: CDR1 GITISATS, CDR2 ISYDGTV (reference sequence). The CDR3 has 15 residues. After removal of 0 bases from V and 3 bases from J, the junction contained 8 bases not matched to a gene. CDR3 amino acids: CALWEVPECYYKKLF. The CDR3 region has the DNA TGTGCCTTGTGGGAGGTGCCCGAGTGTTATTATAAGAAACTCTTT.

This clone was detected once. This rearrangement joins TRGV2 to TRGJ1 or TRGJ2. TCRdb is silent on the J gene; assignment here came from matching the DNA to germline. The CDR3 runs 11 residues. CDR1 and CDR2 from the germline V gene are EGSNGY and YDSYNSKV. Trimming took 0 bases from V and 12 from J; bases not matched to a gene: 5. The CDR3 DNA reads as TGTGCCACCTGGGACGGGCATGGGAAACTCTTT. Its protein is CATWDGHGKLF.

The chain combines TRGV4 with TRGJ1 or TRGJ2. Matching the DNA to germline supplied the J gene, which TCRdb does not give. J gave up 11 bases and V 0 bases, and 10 bases lay outside the gene matches. This CDR3 is 13 amino acids long. Germline loops: CDR1 EGSTGY, CDR2 YDSYTSSV. The CDR3 DNA sequence: TGTGCCACCTGGGATGGGCCCAGCCGGGAGAAACTCTTT. It is translated as CATWDGPSREKLF.